Following are 7 T cell receptor beta chains from one sample sequenced in a study of T cells in Graves' hyperthyroidism and ophthalmopathy. Template material for amplifying TCR beta CDR3 regions consisted of RNA transcripts. HTBI primers were employed in a first-round RT-PCR of the TCR CDR3. TCRdb fed the multiplex PCR reads into MiXCR, producing one record per CDR3 protein. The table lists fewer than 250,000 distinct CDR3 sequences, about 17% of them singletons. Sequencing was done on a sample of blood. The receptors were sampled from a woman aged 18-29 years with Graves' ophthalmopathy.

This clonotype was picked up many times. The CDR3, as DNA: TGTGCCAGCAGTGCAGGACGGAGCAATCAGCCCCAGCATTTT. Translation: CASSAGRSNQPQHF. The chain joins TRBV2 to TRBJ1-5; D unresolved. Germline values: CDR1 SNHLY, CDR2 FYNNEI. The CDR3 extends over 14 amino acids. V was pared by 4 bases and J by 1 base, with 8 bases between.

This clonotype was recorded at least ten times. V is TRBV5-6 and J is TRBJ2-6, with 12 bases lining up with TRBD1. CDR1 is SGHDT and CDR2 is YYEEEE in the germline V gene. The CDR3 is 19 residues long. V dropped 4 bases and J dropped 0; count of bases not matched to a gene: 8. Here the CDR3 DNA reads TGTGCCAGCAGCCCAGTAGGGACAGGGGGCGACTCTGGGGCCAACGTCCTGACTTTC. It translates to CASSPVGTGGDSGANVLTF.

In this sample, this clonotype turned up once. A read error may explain this, as a much larger clone is one base away. The chain carries TRBV5-1 and TRBJ2-2; D gene ambiguous. Germline V CDR1 and CDR2: SGHRS, YFSETQ. The V and J ends lost 7 bases and 0 bases respectively, with 13 bases between them. The CDR3 extends over 15 amino acids. The CDR3 reads CASQSDNANTGELFF. In DNA, the CDR3 is TGCGCCAGCCAATCCGACAACGCGAACACCGGGGAGCTGTTTTTT.

This clonotype was seen ten or more times. V usage is TRBV20-1 and J usage is TRBJ1-4; no clear D. CDR1 and CDR2 from the germline V gene are DFQATT and SNEGSKA (reference sequence). With 6 bases removed from V and 7 bases from J, the gap between germline ends came to 15 bases. The length of the CDR3 is 13 residues. CDR3 residues: CSARHLGSEKLFF. The CDR3, as DNA: TGCAGTGCGAGACACCTTGGGAGTGAAAAACTGTTTTTT.

This clonotype has at least ten counts. The CDR3 DNA follows: TGTGCCAGCAGTTTATCGGGCGGGCGGCGGCACCATGAGCAGTTCTTC. This gives the protein CASSLSGGRRHHEQFF. This chain links TRBV27 with TRBJ2-1; D possibly corresponds to TRBD2 (5 bases). Germline assignment: CDR1 MNHEY and CDR2 SMNVEV (reference sequence). This CDR3 contains 16 residues. V was trimmed by 0 bases and J by 8 bases, leaving 17 bases between them.

As DNA, the CDR3 is TGTGCCAGCAGTTCCCCCGGGACAGGGTACTACGAGCAGTACTTC. It translates to CASSSPGTGYYEQYF. The V and J genes are TRBV27 and TRBJ2-7; 9 nucleotides align to TRBD1. Trimming at V came to 4 bases and at J to 3 bases, leaving 7 bases not matched to a gene. Germline loops: CDR1 MNHEY, CDR2 SMNVEV (reference sequence). CDR3 length: 15 amino acids.

This clonotype was recorded many times. V usage is TRBV9 and J usage is TRBJ1-6, with 8 positions matching TRBD1. Germline V gene data show CDR1 as SGDLS and CDR2 as YYNGEE. Trimming removed 3 bases from V and 8 bases from J; junction bases left unmatched: 4. This CDR3 has 14 amino acids. The CDR3 region is CASSAQGGDSPLHF. DNA of the CDR3: TGTGCCAGCAGCGCACAGGGGGGAGATTCACCCCTCCACTTT.